This T cell receptor (beta chain) was documented in a study of OX40 agonist ivuxolimab in advanced cancers. Study overall: In three patients, partial responses were observed, one with hepatocellular carcinoma and two with cutaneous melanoma. Broader study findings: CD8+ T cells were the subset that, on average, had more expanded clones than CD4+.

Autoimmune disease history or systemic immunosuppression barred patients. TCRdb keeps only in-frame clones here, not all; method: immunoSEQ multiplex PCR. The sample lists about 36,000 clones; 88% were seen once. The CDR3 runs 14 residues. Looked up from germline, CDR1 is KGHSH and CDR2 is LQKENI. With 0 bases removed from V and 1 base from J, the gap between germline ends came to 7 bases. Note on this clone: Its matching antigen is unknown.

The rearrangement joins TRBV18 to TRBJ2-7; D not resolved. This sequence was found in an adult with an advanced solid tumor such as melanoma, head and neck, liver or kidney cancer. The specimen comprised CD4+ or CD8+ T cells sorted from blood, sampled in a trial of the OX40 agonist ivuxolimab. CDR3 DNA: TGTGCCAGCTCACCACCGTGGCCGTCCTACGAGCAGTACTTC. Protein sequence: CASSPPWPSYEQYF.